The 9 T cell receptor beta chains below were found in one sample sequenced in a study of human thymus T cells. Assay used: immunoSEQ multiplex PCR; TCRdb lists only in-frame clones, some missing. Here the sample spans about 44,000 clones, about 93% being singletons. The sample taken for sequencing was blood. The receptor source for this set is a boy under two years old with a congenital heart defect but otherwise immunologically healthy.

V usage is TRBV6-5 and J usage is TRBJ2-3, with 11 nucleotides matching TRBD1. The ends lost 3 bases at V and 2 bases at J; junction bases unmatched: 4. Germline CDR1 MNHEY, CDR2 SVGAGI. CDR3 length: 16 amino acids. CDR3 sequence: CASSYFGQGATDTQYF. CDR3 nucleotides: TGTGCCAGCAGTTATTTCGGACAGGGGGCCACAGATACGCAGTATTTT.

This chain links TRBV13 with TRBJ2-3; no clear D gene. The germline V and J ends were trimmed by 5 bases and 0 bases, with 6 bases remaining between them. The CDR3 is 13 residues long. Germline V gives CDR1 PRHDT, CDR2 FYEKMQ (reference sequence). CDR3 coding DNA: TGTGCCAGCAGCGCCCCAAGCACAGATACGCAGTATTTT. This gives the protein CASSAPSTDTQYF.

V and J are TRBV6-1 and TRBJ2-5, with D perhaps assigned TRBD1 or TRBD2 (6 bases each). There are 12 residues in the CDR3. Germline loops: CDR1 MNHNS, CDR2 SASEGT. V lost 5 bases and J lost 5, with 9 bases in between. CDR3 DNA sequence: TGTGCCAGCAGTCAGGGGAGGGAGACCCAGTACTTC. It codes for CASSQGRETQYF.

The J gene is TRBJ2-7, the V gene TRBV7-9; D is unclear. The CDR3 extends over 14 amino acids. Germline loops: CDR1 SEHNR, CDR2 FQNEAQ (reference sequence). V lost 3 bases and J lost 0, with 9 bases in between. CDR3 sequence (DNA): TGTGCCAGCAGCTTCGGCAGTTTCTCCTACGAGCAGTACTTC. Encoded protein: CASSFGSFSYEQYF.

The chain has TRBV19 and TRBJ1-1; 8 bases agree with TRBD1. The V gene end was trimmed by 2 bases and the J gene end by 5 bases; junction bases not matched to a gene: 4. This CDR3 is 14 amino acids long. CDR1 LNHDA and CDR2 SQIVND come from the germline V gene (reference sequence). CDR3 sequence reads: CASSIQGAGTEAFF. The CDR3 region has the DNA TGTGCCAGTAGTATACAGGGGGCGGGTACTGAAGCTTTCTTT.

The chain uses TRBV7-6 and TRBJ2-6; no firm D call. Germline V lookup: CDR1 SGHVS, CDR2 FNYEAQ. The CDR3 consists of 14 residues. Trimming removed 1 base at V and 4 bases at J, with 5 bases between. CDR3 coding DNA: TGTGCCAGCAGCTTAGAGGCCGGGGCCAACGTCCTGACTTTC. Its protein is CASSLEAGANVLTF.

The CDR3 reads CASSGQDNSPLHF. DNA of the CDR3: TGCGCCAGCAGCGGACAGGATAATTCACCCCTCCACTTT. This chain joins TRBV5-1 and TRBJ1-6; 7 bases are shared with TRBD1. The CDR3 contains 13 residues. Germline lookup yields CDR1 SGHRS and CDR2 YFSETQ. Trimming at V came to 4 bases and at J to 5 bases, leaving 0 bases not matched to a gene.

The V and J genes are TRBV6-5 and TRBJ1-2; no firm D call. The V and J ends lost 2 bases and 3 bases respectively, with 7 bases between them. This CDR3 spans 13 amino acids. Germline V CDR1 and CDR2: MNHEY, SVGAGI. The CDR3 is CASSYRTDYGYTF. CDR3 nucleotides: TGTGCCAGCAGTTACAGGACGGACTATGGCTACACCTTC.

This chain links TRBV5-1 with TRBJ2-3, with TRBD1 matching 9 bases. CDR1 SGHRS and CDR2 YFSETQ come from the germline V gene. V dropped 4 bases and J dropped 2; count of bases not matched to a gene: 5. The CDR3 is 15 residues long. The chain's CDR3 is CASSNRDRATDTQYF. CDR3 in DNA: TGCGCCAGCAGCAACCGGGACAGGGCCACAGATACGCAGTATTTT.